This entry is about one T cell receptor beta chain. No antigen is known for it. The data derive from a study of CD8 T cells in Susac syndrome. Whole-study context: Clinical remission applied to under ten sequenced Susac syndrome patients, and about 6 had active disease. Blood was drawn from Susac syndrome patients while they were therapy-naive, on corticosteroids, or on intravenous immunoglobulin alone. General study findings and limits: The number of individuals included in the study's TCR sequencing and HLA analysis was acknowledged as relatively small.

After extraction with the RNeasy kit, about 0.5 to 1 ug of the RNA was reverse transcribed using random hexamers. Coverage of TCR beta CDR3 amplification by immunoSEQ multiplex PCR extended to 54 Vbeta and 13 Jbeta. Using its own MiXCR run on the immunoSEQ multiplex PCR reads, TCRdb lists one record per CDR3 protein. The sample has around 130,000 distinct CDR3 sequences; under 96% are singletons. CDR3 size: 11 residues. The trim removed 5 bases at V and 7 bases at J, leaving 0 bases unmatched. Looked up from germline, CDR1 is MNHEY and CDR2 is SVGAGI. The chain is built from TRBV6-5 and TRBJ1-1; 8 nucleotides match TRBD1. This clonotype was sampled from a human donor with Susac syndrome. Material for sequencing was CD4+ T cells from PBMCs. The CDR3 region is CASSGTGEAFF. The CDR3 nucleotides are TGTGCCAGCAGTGGGACAGGTGAAGCTTTCTTT.